This TCR beta chain was recorded in a study of blood T cell repertoires in COVID-19. Turning to the study itself: Acute and convalescent COVID-19 samples came from the United States, Italy and Spain.

Some clones are missing from TCRdb's copy, which holds only in-frame ones; the method was immunoSEQ multiplex PCR. The sample includes about 380,000 clones, less than 90% of them seen just once. Recovery among Cohort 3 donors was established by two negative PCRs, clearance, or symptom resolution. Per germline, CDR1 SGHAT and CDR2 FQNNGV. The V gene lost 0 bases and the J gene lost 6 bases, with 8 bases spanning the gap. The CDR3 loop spans 14 amino acids. The chain couples TRBV11-2 to TRBJ2-2; D perhaps matches TRBD1 (6 bases). The material sequenced was PBMCs or T cells enriched from blood (not recorded which). The sequence was collected from a woman aged 25 to 45 who had recovered from COVID-19. The CDR3 spells CASSLDPGAGELFF. CDR3 DNA sequence: TGTGCCAGCAGCTTAGATCCAGGGGCCGGGGAGCTGTTTTTT.